One T cell receptor beta chain is described in this entry. The table came from immunoSEQ multiplex PCR; TCRdb's copy has only in-frame clones and leaves some out. The data contain about 76,000 clones, about 94% of them singletons. The sample comes from a study of T cell changes during pregnancy in multiple sclerosis. Germline CDR1 SGDLS, CDR2 YYNGEE. The CDR3 totals 13 residues. Trimming stripped 0 bases from V and 5 bases from J, with 8 bases between. This sequence originates from a female donor with multiple sclerosis, enrolled in a pregnancy study. This material consisted of peripheral blood, taken in the third trimester of pregnancy. The chain links TRBV9 to TRBJ1-2; D is unclear. CDR3 sequence (DNA): TGTGCCAGCAGCGTAGAGCCAGGTTATGGCTACACCTTC. Protein product: CASSVEPGYGYTF.